The 32 T cell receptor beta chains given below trace back to one sample, sequenced in a study of shared clonotypes between healthy human individuals. Assay used: immunoSEQ multiplex PCR; TCRdb lists only in-frame clones, some missing. Of about 1,500,000 clones listed, around 95% were seen once; the top ten hold about 1%. The sequenced sample was naive CD4+ T cells sorted from blood. Subset reported: CD45RA+ positively selected. All receptors derive from a man aged 25-40 years in good health.

This chain uses TRBV5-1 with TRBJ1-1, with 12 nucleotides matching TRBD1. CDR3 length: 21 residues. The V and J ends lost 4 bases and 3 bases, in that order; junction bases with no gene match: 22. Germline CDR1 and CDR2: SGHRS and YFSETQ. The CDR3 here is CASSQGTGGGSAPSKDTEAFF. CDR3 in DNA: TGCGCCAGCAGCCAGGGGACAGGGGGCGGGAGCGCCCCGTCAAAGGACACTGAAGCTTTCTTT.

The chain carries TRBV6-4 and TRBJ2-7; 7 bases align to TRBD1. J lost 2 bases, V lost 0 bases, and 4 bases had no gene match. Germline CDR1 and CDR2: MRHNA and SNTAGT. The CDR3 extends over 15 amino acids. The CDR3 loop reads CASSDSDGTAYEQYF. CDR3 nucleotide sequence: TGTGCCAGCAGTGACTCGGATGGGACAGCCTACGAGCAGTACTTC.

This clone appeared a single time. The chain couples TRBV4-1 to TRBJ2-3, with D possibly TRBD1 on 6 matching bases. CDR3 size: 19 residues. In germline, CDR1 is MGHRA, CDR2 YSYEKL. V was shortened by 3 bases and J by 0 bases, with 22 bases between the two germline ends. This CDR3 is CASSQRTVGEGLSTDTQYF. CDR3 bases: TGCGCCAGCAGCCAGCGGACAGTGGGAGAGGGCCTTAGCACAGATACGCAGTATTTT.

This chain connects TRBV7-8 to TRBJ1-2; TRBD1 is a possible D gene (5 bases). Looked up from germline, CDR1 is SGHVS and CDR2 is FQNEAQ. Trimming pared 8 bases from V and 4 bases from J, leaving 11 bases between. The CDR3 totals 12 residues. CDR3 loop: CASAGNLYGYTF. The CDR3 region has the DNA TGTGCCAGCGCAGGGAACCTCTATGGCTACACCTTC.

The rearrangement joins TRBV13 to TRBJ2-3, with a weak D call TRBD1 (6 bases). Germline V gives CDR1 PRHDT, CDR2 FYEKMQ (reference sequence). V gave up 5 bases and J gave up 6 bases, with 12 bases separating them. The CDR3 is 13 amino acids. CDR3 amino acids: CASSLERGDTQYF. The CDR3 bases are TGTGCCAGCAGCCTCGAAAGGGGGGATACGCAGTATTTT.

V and J are TRBV6-5 and TRBJ2-2; D not certain. The CDR3 spans 15 residues. Trimming pared 2 bases from V and 0 bases from J, leaving 7 bases between. Germline lookup yields CDR1 MNHEY and CDR2 SVGAGI. In nucleotides, the CDR3 is TGTGCCAGCAGTTACCCCGGGCCGAACACCGGGGAGCTGTTTTTT. Its protein product is CASSYPGPNTGELFF.

This sequence joins TRBV5-1 and TRBJ1-1; D might be TRBD1 (5 bases). The CDR3 loop spans 19 amino acids. The germline CDR1 and CDR2 sequences are SGHRS and YFSETQ. Trimming pared 3 bases from V and 0 bases from J, leaving 24 bases between. CDR3 bases: TGCGCCAGCAGCTGGGGGTTAGCGGACAACTACAGGATGAACACTGAAGCTTTCTTT. Amino acid sequence: CASSWGLADNYRMNTEAFF.

The count of this clone is one. The chain links TRBV2 to TRBJ2-1; D gene uncertain. CDR1 and CDR2 (germline): SNHLY, FYNNEI. V lost 8 bases, J lost 4 bases, and 6 bases lay in between. This CDR3 contains 11 residues. CDR3 DNA sequence: TGTGCCAGCGAACCTTACAATGAGCAGTTCTTC. This encodes CASEPYNEQFF.

The chain has TRBV7-9 and TRBJ2-7; D is unclear. This CDR3 has 13 residues. V shed 5 bases and J shed 2 bases, with 10 bases lying between them. Germline CDR1 SEHNR, CDR2 FQNEAQ (reference sequence). The CDR3 DNA sequence: TGTGCCAGCAGCCCAGCGTCTCCCTACGAGCAGTACTTC. Translation gives CASSPASPYEQYF.

This chain links TRBV25-1 with TRBJ1-1, with D hard to call. Germline V gene data show CDR1 as MGHDK and CDR2 as SYGVNS. The CDR3 covers 14 residues. Between the trimmed V and J ends, which lost 4 bases and 6 bases, there was a span of 15 bases. The DNA for the CDR3 is TGTGCCAGCAGTGGTGGACCTCTAGCCTCTGAAGCTTTCTTT. This gives the protein CASSGGPLASEAFF.

In this sample, this clone turned up once. This rearrangement joins TRBV5-1 to TRBJ2-1, with D perhaps matching TRBD1 (6 bases). The CDR3 is 14 residues long. Trimming removed 3 bases from V and 3 bases from J, with 10 bases in between. CDR1 and CDR2 (germline): SGHRS, YFSETQ. The CDR3 spells CASSSGQNYNEQFF. Written as DNA, the CDR3 is TGCGCCAGCAGCTCCGGACAGAACTACAATGAGCAGTTCTTC.

The chain uses TRBV27 and TRBJ2-7; a possible D gene is TRBD1 (6 bases). Germline CDR1 MNHEY, CDR2 SMNVEV (reference sequence). The CDR3 sequence is 13 residues long. V was pared by 11 bases and J by 3 bases, with 17 bases between. The CDR3 DNA reads TGTGCCGGACACAGGGAGAGAAGCTACGAGCAGTACTTC. It translates to CAGHRERSYEQYF.

The V gene is TRBV28, the J gene TRBJ1-3, with D unresolved. Trimming took off 5 bases at V and 8 bases at J, with 13 bases between the two ends. The CDR3 sequence is 13 residues long. CDR1 MDHEN and CDR2 SYDVKM come from the germline V gene. CDR3 residues: CASSPIDQHTIYF. In nucleotides, the CDR3 is TGTGCCAGCAGTCCGATAGACCAGCACACCATATATTTT.

This sequence joins TRBV11-3 and TRBJ2-7; D assignment may be TRBD1 or TRBD2 (5 bases each). The CDR3 sequence is 13 residues long. V dropped 5 bases and J dropped 0 bases, with 8 bases sitting between them. Germline V CDR1 and CDR2: SGHNT, YENEEA. DNA of the CDR3: TGTGCCAGCAGCGGGACCTACTCCTACGAGCAGTACTTC. This codes for CASSGTYSYEQYF.

The chain is built from TRBV11-3 and TRBJ2-2, with a possible D match to TRBD2 (6 bases). Trimming cost V 2 bases and J 1 base, with 11 bases left between them. This CDR3 is built from 16 residues. In germline, CDR1 is SGHNT, CDR2 YENEEA. The CDR3 nucleotides are TGTGCCAGCAGCTTAAGGCCCGGGGGGAACACCGGGGAGCTGTTTTTT. Translating it yields CASSLRPGGNTGELFF. The full variable domain, rest sourced from reference TRBV11-3 and TRBJ2-2, is EAGVVQSPRYKIIEKKQPVAFWCNPISGHNTLYWYLQNLGQGPELLIRYENEEAVDDSQLPKDRFSAERLKGVDSTLKIQPAELGDSAVYLCASSLRPGGNTGELFFGEGSRLTVL.

The V gene is TRBV25-1, the J gene TRBJ2-3; maybe TRBD2 (6 bases). Per germline, CDR1 MGHDK and CDR2 SYGVNS. V was pared by 4 bases and J by 2 bases, with 13 bases between. CDR3 length equals 15 residues. CDR3 nucleotides: TGTGCCAGCAGTGCCGCGGGGACCCTCACAGATACGCAGTATTTT. It specifies CASSAAGTLTDTQYF.

The chain recombines TRBV7-2 with TRBJ2-7, with TRBD2 as a possible D gene (6 bases). Germline CDR1 SGHTA, CDR2 FQGNSA. The CDR3 loop spans 15 amino acids. Trimming took 3 bases from V and 5 from J, leaving 17 bases between them. The CDR3 nucleotides read TGTGCCAGCAGCTTTCAGTACGGGAGTAGCGACGAGCAGTACTTC. Residues: CASSFQYGSSDEQYF.

The V gene is TRBV28, the J gene TRBJ2-3; the match to TRBD2 covers 14 bases. Looked up from germline, CDR1 is MDHEN and CDR2 is SYDVKM. The CDR3 length is 17 residues. Germline trimming cut 5 bases from V and 4 bases from J; bases unmatched to any gene: 8. In DNA form, the CDR3 reads TGTGCCAGCAGTACCGGGACTAGCGGGAGTAGGGCAGATACGCAGTATTTT. This translates into CASSTGTSGSRADTQYF.

This rearrangement joins TRBV2 to TRBJ1-4; perhaps TRBD1 as D (5 bases). Trimming shortened V by 6 bases and J by 5 bases, and 16 bases separated the two germline ends. CDR1 SNHLY and CDR2 FYNNEI come from the germline V gene. The CDR3 length is 15 residues. CDR3 amino acids: CASSPAGLRNEKLFF. The CDR3, as DNA: TGTGCCAGCAGCCCGGCGGGACTGAGAAATGAAAAACTGTTTTTT. The complete variable domain, with remaining parts taken from reference TRBV2 and TRBJ1-4, reads EPEVTQTPSHQVTQMGQEVILRCVPISNHLYFYWYRQILGQKVEFLVSFYNNEISEKSEIFDDQFSVERPDGSNFTLKIRSTKLEDSAMYFCASSPAGLRNEKLFFGSGTQLSVL.

This chain links TRBV29-1 with TRBJ2-5; D not certain. The length of the CDR3 is 11 residues. The V gene lost 7 bases and the J gene lost 1 base, with 7 bases spanning the gap. The germline V gene encodes CDR1 SQVTM and CDR2 ANQGSEA. Here the CDR3 reads CSGGIQETQYF. The CDR3 DNA is TGCAGCGGCGGAATCCAAGAGACCCAGTACTTC.

V usage is TRBV19 and J usage is TRBJ2-1; 7 bases are shared with TRBD1. CDR3 length equals 15 residues. From germline, CDR1 is LNHDA and CDR2 SQIVND (reference sequence). The trim removed 7 bases at V and 2 bases at J, leaving 8 bases unmatched. The CDR3 DNA sequence: TGTGCCAGTACGCTCGGACAGGCTACCTACAATGAGCAGTTCTTC. Protein: CASTLGQATYNEQFF. Variable domain in full (rest from reference TRBV19 and TRBJ2-1): DGGITQSPKYLFRKEGQNVTLSCEQNLNHDAMYWYRQDPGQGLRLIYYSQIVNDFQKGDIAEGYSVSREKKESFPLTVTSAQKNPTAFYLCASTLGQATYNEQFFGPGTRLTVL.

The chain uses TRBV18 and TRBJ1-1, with 7 positions matching TRBD1. The CDR3 contains 15 residues. J was trimmed by 5 bases and V by 3 bases; bases with no gene match: 9. The germline V gene encodes CDR1 KGHSH and CDR2 LQKENI. CDR3 loop: CASSPRTGTATEAFF. The DNA of the CDR3 is TGTGCCAGCTCACCCCGAACCGGGACAGCGACTGAAGCTTTCTTT. Together with reference TRBV18 and TRBJ1-1, the CDR3 gives the full variable domain: NAGVMQNPRHLVRRRGQEARLRCSPMKGHSHVYWYRQLPEEGLKFMVYLQKENIIDESGMPKERFSAEFPKEGPSILRIQQVVRGDSAAYFCASSPRTGTATEAFFGQGTRLTVV.

This clone has just one count. The V call is TRBV7-2, the J call TRBJ2-1, with 10 bases identical to TRBD2. In germline, CDR1 is SGHTA, CDR2 FQGNSA. V lost 5 bases, J lost 1 base, and 8 bases stayed unmatched. CDR3 length: 17 amino acids. Here the CDR3 DNA reads TGTGCCAGCAGCGTCCAACGGACTAGCGGATCCTACAATGAGCAGTTCTTC. Residues: CASSVQRTSGSYNEQFF.

This sequence joins TRBV28 and TRBJ2-1; 7 bases match TRBD1. The CDR3 extends over 14 amino acids. The J segment lost 9 bases and the V segment lost 3 bases, leaving 8 bases of the junction unmatched. Germline CDR1 MDHEN, CDR2 SYDVKM. CDR3 residues: CASSLMVRTGEQFF. The CDR3, as DNA: TGTGCCAGCAGTTTGATGGTCAGGACAGGTGAGCAGTTCTTC.

The V and J genes are TRBV4-1 and TRBJ2-7; no clear D gene. The CDR3 length is 16 residues. Trimming stripped 1 base from V and 2 bases from J, with 15 bases between. Germline V gives CDR1 MGHRA, CDR2 YSYEKL. As DNA, the CDR3 is TGCGCCAGCAGCCAAGTCGGCGCAAGGGCGACCTACGAGCAGTACTTC. It translates to CASSQVGARATYEQYF.

This clone was seen once. The chain has TRBV7-2 and TRBJ2-1; D unclear. Germline V CDR1 and CDR2: SGHTA, FQGNSA. Trimming removed 0 bases at V and 0 bases at J, with 9 bases between. The CDR3 consists of 16 residues. For the CDR3, the DNA is TGTGCCAGCAGCTTAGCCCCACTACCCTCCTACAATGAGCAGTTCTTC. Amino acid sequence: CASSLAPLPSYNEQFF.

The rearrangement uses TRBV18 and TRBJ2-1; D may be TRBD1 (6 bases). Trimming removed 2 bases at V and 0 bases at J, with 14 bases between. This CDR3 spans 17 amino acids. The germline V gene has CDR1 KGHSH and CDR2 LQKENI. In DNA form, the CDR3 reads TGTGCCAGCTCACCATTCGTAGGGGGAAACTCCTACAATGAGCAGTTCTTC. As protein: CASSPFVGGNSYNEQFF.

The genes are TRBV13 and TRBJ2-7; either TRBD1 or TRBD2 may fit D (6 bases each). The CDR3 consists of 16 residues. Germline V gene data show CDR1 as PRHDT and CDR2 as FYEKMQ (reference sequence). V was pared by 5 bases and J by 4 bases, with 21 bases between. CDR3 region: CASSLTRGDYIYEQYF. The DNA for the CDR3 is TGTGCCAGCAGCCTCACGAGGGGGGATTACATTTACGAGCAGTACTTC.

This chain joins TRBV5-1 and TRBJ2-5, with 9 bases matching TRBD1. Germline V gene lookup returns CDR1 SGHRS and CDR2 YFSETQ. The J segment lost 4 bases and the V segment lost 0 bases, leaving 10 bases of the junction unmatched. The CDR3 has 17 amino acids. CDR3 region: CASSLANSDRGGETQYF. The CDR3 DNA is TGCGCCAGCAGCTTGGCCAATTCGGACAGGGGAGGAGAGACCCAGTACTTC.

This rearrangement joins TRBV2 to TRBJ2-7; D remains unclear. The CDR3 length is 10 residues. CDR1 and CDR2 from the germline V gene are SNHLY and FYNNEI. Trimming took off 3 bases at V and 8 bases at J, with 5 bases between the two ends. The CDR3 spells CASSESKQYF. Written as DNA, the CDR3 is TGTGCCAGCAGTGAGTCGAAGCAGTACTTC.

The chain is built from TRBV7-9 and TRBJ2-5, with D perhaps TRBD1 (6 bases). This CDR3 spans 14 amino acids. Between the trimmed V and J ends, which lost 5 bases and 1 base, there was a span of 11 bases. The germline gives CDR1 SEHNR, CDR2 FQNEAQ (reference sequence). The CDR3 coding sequence is TGTGCCAGCAGCCAAACAGGGTCCCAAGAGACCCAGTACTTC. It is translated as CASSQTGSQETQYF.

The CDR3 DNA reads as TGTGCCAGCAGTTTATTGGTATACTACGAGCAGTACTTC. It translates to CASSLLVYYEQYF. The chain employs TRBV28 and TRBJ2-7; D remains ambiguous. CDR1 is MDHEN, CDR2 SYDVKM, per germline. V lost 1 base, J lost 3 bases, and 7 bases lay in between. The CDR3 has 13 residues. Complete variable domain (other parts from reference TRBV28 and TRBJ2-7): DVKVTQSSRYLVKRTGEKVFLECVQDMDHENMFWYRQDPGLGLRLIYFSYDVKMKEKGDIPEGYSVSREKKERFSLILESASTNQTSMYLCASSLLVYYEQYFGPGTRLTVT.